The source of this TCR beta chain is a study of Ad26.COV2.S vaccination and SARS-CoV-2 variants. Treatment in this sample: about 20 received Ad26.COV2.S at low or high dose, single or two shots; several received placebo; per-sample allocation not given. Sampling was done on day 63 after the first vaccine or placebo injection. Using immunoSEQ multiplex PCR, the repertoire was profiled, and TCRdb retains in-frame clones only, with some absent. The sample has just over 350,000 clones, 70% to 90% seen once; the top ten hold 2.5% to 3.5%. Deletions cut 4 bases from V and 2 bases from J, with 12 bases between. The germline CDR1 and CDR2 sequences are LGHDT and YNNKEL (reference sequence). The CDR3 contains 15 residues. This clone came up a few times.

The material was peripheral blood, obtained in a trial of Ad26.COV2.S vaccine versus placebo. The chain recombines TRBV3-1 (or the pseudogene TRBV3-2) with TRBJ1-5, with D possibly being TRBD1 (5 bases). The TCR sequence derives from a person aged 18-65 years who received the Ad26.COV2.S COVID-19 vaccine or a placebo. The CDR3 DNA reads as TGTGCCAGCAGCCCCTCGATAGGGGGCAATCAGCCCCAGCATTTT. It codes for CASSPSIGGNQPQHF.